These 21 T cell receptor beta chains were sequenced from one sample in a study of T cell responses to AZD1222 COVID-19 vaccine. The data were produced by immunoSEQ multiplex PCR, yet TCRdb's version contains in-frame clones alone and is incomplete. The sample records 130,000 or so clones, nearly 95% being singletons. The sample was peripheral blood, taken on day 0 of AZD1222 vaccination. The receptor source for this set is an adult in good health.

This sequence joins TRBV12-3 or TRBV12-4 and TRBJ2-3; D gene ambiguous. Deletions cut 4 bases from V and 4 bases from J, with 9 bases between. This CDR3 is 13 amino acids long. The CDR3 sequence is CASSSYPPDTQYF. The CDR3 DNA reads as TGTGCCAGCAGTTCCTACCCCCCAGATACGCAGTATTTT.

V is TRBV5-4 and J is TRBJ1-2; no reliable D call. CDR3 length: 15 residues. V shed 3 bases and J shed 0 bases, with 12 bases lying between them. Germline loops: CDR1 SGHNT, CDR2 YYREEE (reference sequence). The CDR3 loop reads CASSYNGLSNYGYTF. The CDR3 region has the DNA TGTGCCAGCAGCTATAATGGCCTGTCTAACTATGGCTACACCTTC.

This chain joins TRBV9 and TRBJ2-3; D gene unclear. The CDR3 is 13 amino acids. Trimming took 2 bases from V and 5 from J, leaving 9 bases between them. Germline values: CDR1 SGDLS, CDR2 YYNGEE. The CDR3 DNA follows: TGTGCCAGCAGCGTTGACACGTTAGATACGCAGTATTTT. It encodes CASSVDTLDTQYF.

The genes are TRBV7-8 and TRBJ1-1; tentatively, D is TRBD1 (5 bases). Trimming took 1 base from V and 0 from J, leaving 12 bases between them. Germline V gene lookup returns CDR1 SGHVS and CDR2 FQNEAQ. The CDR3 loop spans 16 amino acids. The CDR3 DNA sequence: TGTGCCAGCAGCTTAGGGGGGGTCCCCATGAACACTGAAGCTTTCTTT. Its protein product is CASSLGGVPMNTEAFF.

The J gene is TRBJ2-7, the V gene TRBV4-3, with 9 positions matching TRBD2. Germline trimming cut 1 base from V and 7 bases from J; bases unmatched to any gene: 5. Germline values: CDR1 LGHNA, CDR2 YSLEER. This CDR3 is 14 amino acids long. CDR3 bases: TGCGCCAGCAGCCAAGGACTAGCGGCAGTTGAGCAGTACTTC. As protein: CASSQGLAAVEQYF.

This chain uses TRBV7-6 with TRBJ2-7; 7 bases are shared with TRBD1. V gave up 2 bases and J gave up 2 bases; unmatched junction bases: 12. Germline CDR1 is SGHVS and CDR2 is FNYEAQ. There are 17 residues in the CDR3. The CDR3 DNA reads TGTGCCAGCAGCTTATCCTCCGGGACAGCGTTACCCTACGAGCAGTACTTC. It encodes CASSLSSGTALPYEQYF.

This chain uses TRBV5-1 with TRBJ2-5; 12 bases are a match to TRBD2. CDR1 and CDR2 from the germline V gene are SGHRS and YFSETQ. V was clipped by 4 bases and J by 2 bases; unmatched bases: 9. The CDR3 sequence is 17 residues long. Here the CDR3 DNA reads TGCGCCAGCAGCGCGGGACTAGCGGGTAACTCACAAGAGACCCAGTACTTC. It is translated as CASSAGLAGNSQETQYF.

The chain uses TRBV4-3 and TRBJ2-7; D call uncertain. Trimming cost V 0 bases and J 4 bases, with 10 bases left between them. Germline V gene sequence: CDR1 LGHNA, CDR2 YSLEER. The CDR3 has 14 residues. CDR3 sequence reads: CASSQDLGKYEQYF. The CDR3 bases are TGCGCCAGCAGCCAAGATTTGGGGAAGTACGAGCAGTACTTC.

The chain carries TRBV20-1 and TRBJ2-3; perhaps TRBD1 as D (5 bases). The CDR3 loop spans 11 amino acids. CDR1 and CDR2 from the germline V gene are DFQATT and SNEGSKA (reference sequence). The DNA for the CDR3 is TGCAGCAGGGTCGACACAGATACGCAGTATTTT. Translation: CSRVDTDTQYF.

DNA of the CDR3: TGTGCCAGTGGCAGGGGCACCGGGGAGCTGTTTTTT. Amino acid sequence: CASGRGTGELFF. V is TRBV19 and J is TRBJ2-2; D is possibly TRBD1 (6 bases). CDR1 is LNHDA, CDR2 SQIVND, per germline (reference sequence). The ends were cut back, 8 bases at V and 4 bases at J, with 8 bases in the middle. The CDR3 runs to 12 residues. Full variable domain (rest looked up from reference TRBV19 and TRBJ2-2): DGGITQSPKYLFRKEGQNVTLSCEQNLNHDAMYWYRQDPGQGLRLIYYSQIVNDFQKGDIAEGYSVSREKKESFPLTVTSAQKNPTAFYLCASGRGTGELFFGEGSRLTVL.

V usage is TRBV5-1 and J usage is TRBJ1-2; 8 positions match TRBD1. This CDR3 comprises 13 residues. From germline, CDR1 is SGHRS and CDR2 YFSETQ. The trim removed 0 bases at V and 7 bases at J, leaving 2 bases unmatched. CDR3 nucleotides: TGCGCCAGCAGCTTGGACAGGGGGGCTGGCTACACCTTC. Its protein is CASSLDRGAGYTF.

This CDR3 is CASSPGTSLETQYF. The CDR3 DNA reads as TGTGCCAGCAGCCCCGGGACTAGCCTGGAGACCCAGTACTTC. The V gene is TRBV9, the J gene TRBJ2-5, with 9 nucleotides matching TRBD2. Germline CDR1 reads SGDLS; CDR2 reads YYNGEE. V lost 4 bases, J lost 5 bases, and 6 bases stayed unmatched. The CDR3 runs to 14 residues. The entire variable domain, with the rest obtained from reference TRBV9 and TRBJ2-5, is as follows: DSGVTQTPKHLITATGQRVTLRCSPRSGDLSVYWYQQSLDQGLQFLIQYYNGEERAKGNILERFSAQQFPDLHSELNLSSLELGDSALYFCASSPGTSLETQYFGPGTRLLVL.

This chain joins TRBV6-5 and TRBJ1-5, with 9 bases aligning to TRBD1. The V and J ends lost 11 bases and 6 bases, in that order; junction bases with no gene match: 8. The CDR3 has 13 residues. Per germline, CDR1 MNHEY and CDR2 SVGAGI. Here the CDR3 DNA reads TGTGCCGCACAGGGGGCTGGCAGTCAGCCCCAGCATTTT. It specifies CAAQGAGSQPQHF.

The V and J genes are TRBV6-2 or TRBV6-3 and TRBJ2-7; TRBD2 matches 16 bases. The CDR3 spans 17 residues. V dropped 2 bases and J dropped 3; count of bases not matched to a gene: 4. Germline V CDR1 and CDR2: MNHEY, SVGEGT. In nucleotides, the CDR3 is TGTGCCAGCAGTTACCGCGGGACTAGCGGGAGGGTCTACGAGCAGTACTTC. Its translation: CASSYRGTSGRVYEQYF.

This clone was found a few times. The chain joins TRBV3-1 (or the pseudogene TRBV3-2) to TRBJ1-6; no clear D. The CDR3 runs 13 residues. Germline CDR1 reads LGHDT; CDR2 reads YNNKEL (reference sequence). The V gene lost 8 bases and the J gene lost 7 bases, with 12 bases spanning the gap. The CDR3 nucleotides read TGTGCCAGCCGCGAAGGGTTAAATTCACCCCTCCACTTT. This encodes CASREGLNSPLHF.

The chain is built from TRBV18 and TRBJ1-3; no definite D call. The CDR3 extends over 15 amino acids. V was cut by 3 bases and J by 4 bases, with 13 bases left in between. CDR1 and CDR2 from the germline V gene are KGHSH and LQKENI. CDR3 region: CASSPRLALGNTIYF. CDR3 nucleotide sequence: TGTGCCAGCTCACCGCGGCTTGCGTTGGGAAACACCATATATTTT.

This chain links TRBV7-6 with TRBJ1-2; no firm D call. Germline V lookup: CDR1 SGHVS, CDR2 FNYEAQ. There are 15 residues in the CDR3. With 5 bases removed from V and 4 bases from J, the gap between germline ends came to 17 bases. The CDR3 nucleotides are TGTGCCAGCAGCCCCCCTTCGGAGGGAGGCTATGGCTACACCTTC. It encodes CASSPPSEGGYGYTF.

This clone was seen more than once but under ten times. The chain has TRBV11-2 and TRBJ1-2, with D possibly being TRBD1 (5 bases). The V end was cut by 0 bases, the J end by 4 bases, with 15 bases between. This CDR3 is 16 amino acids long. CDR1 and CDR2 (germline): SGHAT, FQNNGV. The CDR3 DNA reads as TGTGCCAGCAGCTTAGATCACATAGGGACTGTCTATGGCTACACCTTC. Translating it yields CASSLDHIGTVYGYTF.

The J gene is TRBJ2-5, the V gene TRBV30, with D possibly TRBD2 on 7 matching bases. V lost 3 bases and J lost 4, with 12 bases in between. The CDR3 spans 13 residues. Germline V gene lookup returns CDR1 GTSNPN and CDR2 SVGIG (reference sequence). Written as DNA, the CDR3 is TGTGCCTGGAGCAGGGGAGGGGTAGAGACCCAGTACTTC. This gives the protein CAWSRGGVETQYF. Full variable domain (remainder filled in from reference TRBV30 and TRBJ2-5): SQTIHQWPATLVQPVGSPLSLECTVEGTSNPNLYWYRQAAGRGLQLLFYSVGIGQISSEVPQNLSASRPQDRQFILSSKKLLLSDSGFYLCAWSRGGVETQYFGPGTRLLVL.

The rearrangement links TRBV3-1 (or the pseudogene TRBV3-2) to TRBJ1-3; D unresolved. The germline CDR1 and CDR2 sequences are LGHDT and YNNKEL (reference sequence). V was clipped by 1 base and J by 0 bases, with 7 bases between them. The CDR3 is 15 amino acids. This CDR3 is CASSQAPLSGNTIYF. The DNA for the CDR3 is TGTGCCAGCAGCCAAGCCCCACTCTCTGGAAACACCATATATTTT.

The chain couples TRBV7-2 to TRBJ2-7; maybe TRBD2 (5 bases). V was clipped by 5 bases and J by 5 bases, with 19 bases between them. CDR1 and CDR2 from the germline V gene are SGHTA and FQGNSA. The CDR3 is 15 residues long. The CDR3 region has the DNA TGTGCCAGCAGCCCCGACGGGATCTCTAGAGACGAGCAGTACTTC. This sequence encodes CASSPDGISRDEQYF.